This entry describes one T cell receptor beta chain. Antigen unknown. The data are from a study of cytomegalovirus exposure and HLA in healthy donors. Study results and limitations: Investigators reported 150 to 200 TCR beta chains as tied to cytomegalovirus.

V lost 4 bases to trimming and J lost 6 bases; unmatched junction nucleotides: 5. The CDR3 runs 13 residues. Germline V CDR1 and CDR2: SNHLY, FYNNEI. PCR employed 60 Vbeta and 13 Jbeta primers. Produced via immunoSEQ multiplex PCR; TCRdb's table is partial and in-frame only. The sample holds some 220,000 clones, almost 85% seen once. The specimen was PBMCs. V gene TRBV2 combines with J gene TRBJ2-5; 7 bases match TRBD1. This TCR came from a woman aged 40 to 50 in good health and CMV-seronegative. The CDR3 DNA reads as TGTGCCAGCAGTGCCACAGGGGATCAGACCCAGTACTTC. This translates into CASSATGDQTQYF.